This T cell receptor (beta chain) was documented in a study of shared clonotypes between healthy human individuals. Study outcomes and limitations: The study sampled only blood, and tissue repertoires likely differ.

Donors comprised only Caucasian adults living in Nashville, Tennessee. Roughly 92 million PBMCs were counted before genomic DNA extraction. For this clone: Its matching antigen is unknown. A read error is the likely source, as a far larger clone sits one nucleotide away. Additional DNA sequences in this sample encode the identical CDR3.

Unmatched junction bases numbered 4, after V lost 5 bases and J lost 10 bases. Germline V CDR1 and CDR2: SNHLY, FYNNEI. The CDR3 has 12 residues. Generated by immunoSEQ multiplex PCR, the TCRdb table keeps only in-frame clones and is missing some. Of around 500,000 clones listed, approximately 84% are singletons. The chain uses TRBV2 and TRBJ2-1; 8 bases fit TRBD2. This TCR was sampled from a woman in her 40s in good health. Some clones in this sample may be carry-over from other donors' samples. Material: PBMCs. The CDR3 loop is CASSSLAGEQFF. The DNA for the CDR3 is TGTGCCAGCAGTTCATTAGCGGGGGAGCAGTTCTTC. Filled out from reference TRBV2 and TRBJ2-1, the complete variable domain reads EPEVTQTPSHQVTQMGQEVILRCVPISNHLYFYWYRQILGQKVEFLVSFYNNEISEKSEIFDDQFSVERPDGSNFTLKIRSTKLEDSAMYFCASSSLAGEQFFGPGTRLTVL.